This T cell receptor beta chain derives from a study of blood T cell repertoires in COVID-19 (dated by TCRdb to 2018 to 2021). Background on the whole study: Collaborator samples came from the United States, Italy and Spain and covered acute and convalescent phases of COVID-19. The prospective study material was composed of cDNA or gDNA derived from T cells, B-cell-depleted T cells, or PBMCs. The dataset comprised deeply sampled blood TCRbeta repertoires from subjects exposed to, actively infected with, or recovered from COVID-19. A freely available public database, intended as a resource for researchers studying the immune response to SARS-CoV-2, is where the repertoires were released. The samples were drawn from the first 160 participants of the ongoing ImmuneRACE study and from 1,200 or so subjects provided by 6 global collaborators. A de-identified subject ID, COVID-19 status, age in years and sex were almost always included in the sample metadata. Where available, HLA class I and class II types were obtained from metadata supplied by the sample provider rather than from assay-based typing.

TCRbeta CDR3 regions were amplified from genomic DNA by means of the immunoSEQ Assay, a bias-controlled multiplex PCR. On the study's bioinformatics: Within the assay, amplification of reference gene primers was used to estimate how many nucleated cells each sample contained. Sequence reads were collapsed and filtered to measure the absolute abundance of every unique TCRbeta CDR3 rearrangement. For each sample, productive Simpson clonality was calculated as the square root of Simpson's diversity index across productive rearrangements. In its TCRdb copy, this immuneACCESS table keeps in-frame sequences only and misses some clones. Where compared with another copy, unresolved V genes explain less than half of these, and the others have no known cause. The DNA gave D and trimming, while V, J and clone size come from that table. This sample comprises 35,000 to 45,000 clones, roughly 80% of them detected only once. The ten largest clones capture 30% to 35% of the sample.

Collaborating institutions collected whole blood in K2EDTA tubes following their own protocols. Collaborator samples were shipped for TCRbeta analysis as frozen whole blood, isolated PBMCs, or DNA extracted from either sample type. Points on this clone: No antigen is known for it. No qualities accompany the bases; no much larger clone lies one base away.

The study at large found these results: Clinical and demographic metadata were provided uncurated, with the amount varying by source and participant.

This TCR derives from a woman of 80 years or more with acute or convalescent COVID-19. Specimen: peripheral blood.

The CDR3 protein: CASTLGQAFF. The bases read TGTGCCAGCACTTTGGGGCAAGCTTTCTTT. The chain uses TRBV7-9 and TRBJ1-1, with TRBD1 as a weak D call on 5 bases. Looking up the germline V gene (reference sequence) yields CDR1 SEHNR and CDR2 FQNEAQ. The CDR3 holds 10 amino acids from the cysteine to the phenylalanine. Just CDR3 DNA is preserved here, 30 bases in frame from base 1. V gives up 7 bases and J gives up 9 bases, and the segment between their germline ends measures 9 bases.